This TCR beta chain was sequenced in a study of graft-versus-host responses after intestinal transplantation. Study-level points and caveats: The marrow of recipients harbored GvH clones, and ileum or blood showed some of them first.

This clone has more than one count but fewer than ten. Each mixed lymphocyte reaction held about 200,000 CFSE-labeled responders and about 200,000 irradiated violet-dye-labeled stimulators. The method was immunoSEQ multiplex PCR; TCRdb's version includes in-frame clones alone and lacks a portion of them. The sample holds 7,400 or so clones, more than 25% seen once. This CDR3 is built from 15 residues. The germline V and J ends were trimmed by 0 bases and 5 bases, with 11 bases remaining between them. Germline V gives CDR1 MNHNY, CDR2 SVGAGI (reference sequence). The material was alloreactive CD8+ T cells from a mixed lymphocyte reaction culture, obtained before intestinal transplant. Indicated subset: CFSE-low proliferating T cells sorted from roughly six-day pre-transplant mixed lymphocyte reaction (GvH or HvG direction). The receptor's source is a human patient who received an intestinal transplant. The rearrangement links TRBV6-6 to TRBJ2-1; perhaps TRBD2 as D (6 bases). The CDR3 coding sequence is TGTGCCAGCAGTTACTCCGGGAGCTCGAACAATGAGCAGTTCTTC. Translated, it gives CASSYSGSSNNEQFF.